These T cell receptor beta chains were read from a single sample in a study of blood T cell repertoires in COVID-19. The method was immunoSEQ multiplex PCR; TCRdb's version includes in-frame clones alone and lacks a portion of them. In the table there are about 88,000 clones, less than 95% of which are singletons. The sequencing sample was made of peripheral blood. The receptors derive from a young man with COVID-19, enrolled during active disease. Both conserved end residues are part of each CDR3. The order of the fields is J gene, V gene, clone size, D gene, CDR3 length, CDR3 protein, CDR3 DNA. A D gene is named only where the DNA matches it firmly. Only part of the rows carry a size: once, few, many, or a class if the clone is expanded.

>TRBJ2-7|TRBV7-2|.|TRBD2|16
CASSFATSGSLYEQYF
TGTGCCAGCAGCTTCGCAACTAGCGGGAGTCTTTACGAGCAGTACTTC
>TRBJ2-5|TRBV3-1/TRBV3-2|.|TRBD2|17
CASSQGLAGERHETQYF
TGTGCCAGCAGCCAAGGACTAGCGGGAGAGCGCCATGAGACCCAGTACTTC
>TRBJ2-2|TRBV27|.|TRBD2|15
CASRIAGTNTGELFF
TGTGCCAGCAGAATAGCGGGAACGAACACCGGGGAGCTGTTTTTT
>TRBJ1-1|TRBV9|.|.|15
CASSVGAGMNTEAFF
TGTGCCAGCAGCGTAGGGGCAGGAATGAACACTGAAGCTTTCTTT
>TRBJ2-1|TRBV7-2|.|.|13
CASSLVGRDEQFF
TGTGCCAGCAGCTTAGTGGGCCGCGATGAGCAGTTCTTC
>TRBJ2-1|TRBV11-2|.|.|15
CASSLDLSSYNEQFF
TGTGCCAGCAGCTTAGACCTTAGCTCCTACAATGAGCAGTTCTTC
>TRBJ2-7|TRBV7-2|once|.|14
CASSLAQGNYEQYF
TGTGCCAGCAGCTTAGCCCAGGGTAACTACGAGCAGTACTTC
>TRBJ2-7|TRBV7-6|.|.|15
CASSLTRVGEDEQYF
TGTGCCAGCAGCTTGACCAGGGTAGGGGAGGACGAGCAGTACTTC
>TRBJ2-7|TRBV3-1/TRBV3-2|.|TRBD2|16
CASSPPRRERSYEQYF
TGTGCCAGCAGCCCCCCGCGGCGGGAGCGCTCCTACGAGCAGTACTTC
>TRBJ1-3|TRBV2|.|TRBD1|14
CASSGTGTGNTIYF
TGTGCCAGCAGTGGGACAGGAACTGGAAACACCATATATTTT
>TRBJ2-1|TRBV4-3|.|.|15
CASSQDLRPYNEQFF
TGCGCCAGCAGCCAAGATCTGCGGCCCTACAATGAGCAGTTCTTC
>TRBJ2-2|TRBV9|.|TRBD2|18
CASSVERFSGKLGGELFF
TGTGCCAGCAGCGTAGAACGTTTTAGCGGGAAACTTGGCGGGGAGCTGTTTTTT
>TRBJ2-7|TRBV6-4|few|TRBD2|18
CASSESGTSGRDRYEQYF
TGTGCCAGCAGTGAGTCCGGGACTAGCGGGAGGGATAGGTACGAGCAGTACTTC
>TRBJ1-3|TRBV10-3|.|.|14
CAISGRSSGNTIYF
TGTGCCATCAGTGGTCGGAGCTCTGGAAACACCATATATTTT
>TRBJ2-1|TRBV24-1|.|.|14
CATSAPRRGNEQFF
TGTGCCACCAGTGCCCCTAGGAGGGGCAATGAGCAGTTCTTC
>TRBJ1-2|TRBV27|.|TRBD1|14
CASSGTGGYYGYTF
TGTGCCAGCAGCGGGACAGGGGGGTACTATGGCTACACCTTC
>TRBJ2-7|TRBV29-1|.|TRBD1|14
CSVETGAGSYEQYF
TGCAGCGTAGAGACAGGGGCAGGGTCCTACGAGCAGTACTTC
>TRBJ2-1|TRBV19|.|TRBD2|15
CASSIGGRAFYEQFF
TGTGCCAGTAGTATAGGAGGGAGGGCCTTTTATGAGCAGTTCTTC
>TRBJ2-7|TRBV30|.|TRBD1|13
CAYGQGVSYEQYF
TGTGCCTACGGACAGGGGGTCTCGTACGAGCAGTACTTC
>TRBJ1-6|TRBV27|.|.|14
CASSPREGNSPLHF
TGTGCCAGCTCGCCCAGGGAGGGTAATTCACCCCTCCACTTT
>TRBJ2-1|TRBV7-8|.|.|13
CASNPGLDNEQFF
TGTGCCAGCAACCCGGGACTTGATAATGAGCAGTTCTTC
>TRBJ1-2|TRBV4-2|.|.|15
CASSQDVASNYGYTF
TGTGCCAGCAGCCAGGACGTAGCGAGTAACTATGGCTACACCTTC
>TRBJ1-1|TRBV5-4|.|.|13
CASSPRGPAEAFF
TGTGCCAGCAGCCCCCGAGGTCCGGCTGAAGCTTTCTTT
>TRBJ2-3|TRBV9|.|.|18
CASSGRQSKTAVEDTQYF
TGTGCCAGCAGCGGGCGCCAATCTAAGACCGCGGTGGAGGATACGCAGTATTTT